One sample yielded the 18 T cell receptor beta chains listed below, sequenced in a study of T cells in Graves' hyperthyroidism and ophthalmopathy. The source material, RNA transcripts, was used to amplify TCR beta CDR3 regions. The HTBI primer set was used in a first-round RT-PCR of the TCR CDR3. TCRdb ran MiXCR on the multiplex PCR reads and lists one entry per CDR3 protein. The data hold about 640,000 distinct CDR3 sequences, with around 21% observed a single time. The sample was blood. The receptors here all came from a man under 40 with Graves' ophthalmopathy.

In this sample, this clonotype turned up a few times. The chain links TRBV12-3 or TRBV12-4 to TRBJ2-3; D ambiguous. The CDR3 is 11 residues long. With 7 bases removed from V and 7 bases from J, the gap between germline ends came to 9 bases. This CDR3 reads CASISGHTQYF. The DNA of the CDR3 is TGTGCCAGCATCTCGGGTCATACGCAGTATTTT.

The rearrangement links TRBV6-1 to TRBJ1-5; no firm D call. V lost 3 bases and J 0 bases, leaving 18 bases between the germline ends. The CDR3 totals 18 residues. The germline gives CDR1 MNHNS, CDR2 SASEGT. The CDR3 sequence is CASSESGISVYSNQPQHF. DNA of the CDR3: TGTGCCAGCAGTGAGTCCGGAATTTCGGTCTATAGCAATCAGCCCCAGCATTTT.

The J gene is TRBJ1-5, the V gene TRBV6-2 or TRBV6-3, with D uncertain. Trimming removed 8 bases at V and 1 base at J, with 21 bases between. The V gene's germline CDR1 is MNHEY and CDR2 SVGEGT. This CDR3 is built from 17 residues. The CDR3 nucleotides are TGTGCCAGCTGCCAGTCACGAATTGGGAGAAGCAATCAGCCCCAGCATTTT. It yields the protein CASCQSRIGRSNQPQHF.

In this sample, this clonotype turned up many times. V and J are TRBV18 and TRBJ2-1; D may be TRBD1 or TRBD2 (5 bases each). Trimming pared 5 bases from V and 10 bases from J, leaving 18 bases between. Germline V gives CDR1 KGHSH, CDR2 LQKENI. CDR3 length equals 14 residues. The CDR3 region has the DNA TGTGCCAGCTCAAACCGCCGGGACGTCGGAGAGCAGTTCTTC. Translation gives CASSNRRDVGEQFF.

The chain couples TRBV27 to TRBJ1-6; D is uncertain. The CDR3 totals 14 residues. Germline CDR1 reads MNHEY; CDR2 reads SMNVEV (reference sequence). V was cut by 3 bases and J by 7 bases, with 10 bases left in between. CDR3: CASSLGNQNSPLHF. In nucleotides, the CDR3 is TGTGCCAGCAGTTTGGGAAATCAAAATTCACCCCTCCACTTT.

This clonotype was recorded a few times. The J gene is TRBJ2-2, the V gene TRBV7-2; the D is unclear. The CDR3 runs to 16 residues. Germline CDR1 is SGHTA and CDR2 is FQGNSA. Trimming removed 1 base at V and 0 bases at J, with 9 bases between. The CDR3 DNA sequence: TGTGCCAGCAGCTTAGTTGGACGAGCGAACACCGGGGAGCTGTTTTTT. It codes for CASSLVGRANTGELFF.

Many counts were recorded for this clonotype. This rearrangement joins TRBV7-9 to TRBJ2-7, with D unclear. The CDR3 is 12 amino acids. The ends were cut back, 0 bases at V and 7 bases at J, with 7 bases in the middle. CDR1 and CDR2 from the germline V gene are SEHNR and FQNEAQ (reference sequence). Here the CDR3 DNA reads TGTGCCAGCAGCTTAGCACGAGGAGAGCAGTACTTC. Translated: CASSLARGEQYF.

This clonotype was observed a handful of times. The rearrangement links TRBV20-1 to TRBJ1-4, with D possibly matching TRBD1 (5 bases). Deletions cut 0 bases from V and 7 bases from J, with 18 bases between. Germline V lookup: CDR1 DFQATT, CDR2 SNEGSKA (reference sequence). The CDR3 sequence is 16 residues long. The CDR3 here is CSARDLGGRVGEKLFF. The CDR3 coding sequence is TGCAGTGCTAGAGATCTGGGCGGCAGGGTGGGTGAAAAACTGTTTTTT.

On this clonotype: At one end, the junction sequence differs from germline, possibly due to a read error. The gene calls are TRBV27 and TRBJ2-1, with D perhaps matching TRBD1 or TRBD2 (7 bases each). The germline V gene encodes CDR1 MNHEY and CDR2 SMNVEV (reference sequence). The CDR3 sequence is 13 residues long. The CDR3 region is CDSTGAGGVEQFF. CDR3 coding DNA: TGTGACAGCACAGGGGCAGGGGGGGTTGAGCAGTTCTTC.

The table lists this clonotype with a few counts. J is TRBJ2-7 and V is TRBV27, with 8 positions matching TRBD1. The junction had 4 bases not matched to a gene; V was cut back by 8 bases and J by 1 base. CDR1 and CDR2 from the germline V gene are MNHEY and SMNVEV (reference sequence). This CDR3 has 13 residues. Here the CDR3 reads CASRDRPSYEQYF. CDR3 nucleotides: TGTGCCAGCCGGGACAGGCCTTCCTACGAGCAGTACTTC.

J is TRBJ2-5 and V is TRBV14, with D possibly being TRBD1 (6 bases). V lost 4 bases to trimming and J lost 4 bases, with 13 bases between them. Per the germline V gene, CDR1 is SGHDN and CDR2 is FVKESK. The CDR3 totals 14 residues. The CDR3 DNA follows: TGTGCCAGCAGCCCGTGGACAGCCGGAGAGACCCAGTACTTC. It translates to CASSPWTAGETQYF.

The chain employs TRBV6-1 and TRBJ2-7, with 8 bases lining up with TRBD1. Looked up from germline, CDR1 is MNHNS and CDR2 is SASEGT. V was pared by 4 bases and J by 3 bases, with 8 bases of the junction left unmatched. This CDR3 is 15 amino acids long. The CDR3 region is CASSAGAGGLYEQYF. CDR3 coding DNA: TGTGCCAGCAGTGCAGGGGCAGGGGGCCTCTACGAGCAGTACTTC.

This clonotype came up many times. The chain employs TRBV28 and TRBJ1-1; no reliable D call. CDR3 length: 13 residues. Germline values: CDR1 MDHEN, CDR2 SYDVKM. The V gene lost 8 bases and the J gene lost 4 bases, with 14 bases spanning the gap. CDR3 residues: CASAPTWGTEAFF. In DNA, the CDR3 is TGTGCCAGCGCCCCCACATGGGGCACTGAAGCTTTCTTT.

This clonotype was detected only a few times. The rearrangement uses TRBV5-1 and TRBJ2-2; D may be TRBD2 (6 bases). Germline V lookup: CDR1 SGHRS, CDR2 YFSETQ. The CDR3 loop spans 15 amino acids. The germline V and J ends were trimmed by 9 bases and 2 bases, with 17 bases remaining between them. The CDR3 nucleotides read TGCGCCACCACCTCGGTCGGGAGAAACACCGGGGAGCTGTTTTTT. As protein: CATTSVGRNTGELFF.

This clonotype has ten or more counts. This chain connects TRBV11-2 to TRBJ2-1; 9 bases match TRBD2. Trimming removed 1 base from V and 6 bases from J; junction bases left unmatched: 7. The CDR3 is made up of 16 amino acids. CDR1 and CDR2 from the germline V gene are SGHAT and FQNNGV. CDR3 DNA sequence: TGTGCCAGCAGCTTAGTTAGCGGGAGCACAGCCAATGAGCAGTTCTTC. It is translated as CASSLVSGSTANEQFF.

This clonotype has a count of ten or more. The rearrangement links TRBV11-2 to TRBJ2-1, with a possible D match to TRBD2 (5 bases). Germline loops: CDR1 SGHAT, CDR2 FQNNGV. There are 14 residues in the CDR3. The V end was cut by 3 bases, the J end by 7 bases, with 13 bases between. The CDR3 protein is CASSLVRDPNEQFF. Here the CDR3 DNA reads TGTGCCAGCAGCTTGGTGAGGGATCCTAATGAGCAGTTCTTC.

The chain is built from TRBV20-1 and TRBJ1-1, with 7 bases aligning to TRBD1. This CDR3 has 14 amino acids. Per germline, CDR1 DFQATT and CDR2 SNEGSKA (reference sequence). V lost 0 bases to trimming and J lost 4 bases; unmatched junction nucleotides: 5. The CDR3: CSARDQAGGTEAFF. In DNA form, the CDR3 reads TGCAGTGCTAGAGATCAAGCAGGGGGCACTGAAGCTTTCTTT.

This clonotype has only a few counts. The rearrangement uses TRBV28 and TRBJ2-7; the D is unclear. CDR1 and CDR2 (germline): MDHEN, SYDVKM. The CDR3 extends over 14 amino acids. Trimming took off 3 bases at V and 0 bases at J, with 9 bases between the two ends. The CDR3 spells CASSLNHRSYEQYF. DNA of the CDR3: TGTGCCAGCAGTTTGAACCACCGCTCCTACGAGCAGTACTTC.